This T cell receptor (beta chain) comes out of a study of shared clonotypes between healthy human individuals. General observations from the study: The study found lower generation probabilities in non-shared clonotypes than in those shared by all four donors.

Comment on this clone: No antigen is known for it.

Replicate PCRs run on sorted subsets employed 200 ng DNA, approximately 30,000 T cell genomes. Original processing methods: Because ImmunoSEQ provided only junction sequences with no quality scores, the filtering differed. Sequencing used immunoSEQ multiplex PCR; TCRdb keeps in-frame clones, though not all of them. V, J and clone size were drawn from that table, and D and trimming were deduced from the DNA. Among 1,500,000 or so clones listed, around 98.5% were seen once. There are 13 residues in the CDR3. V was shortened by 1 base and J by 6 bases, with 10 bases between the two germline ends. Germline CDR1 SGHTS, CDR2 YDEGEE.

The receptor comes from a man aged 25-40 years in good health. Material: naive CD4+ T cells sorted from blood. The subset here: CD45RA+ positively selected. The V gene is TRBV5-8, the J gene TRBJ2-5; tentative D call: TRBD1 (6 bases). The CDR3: CASSLTGKKTQYF. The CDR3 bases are TGTGCCAGCAGCTTGACAGGGAAGAAGACCCAGTACTTC.